This T cell receptor beta chain stems from a study of tumor and adjacent non-tumor tissue in lung cancer. The template was RNA from unsorted bulk tissue. With 2 bases removed from V and 6 bases from J, the gap between germline ends came to 12 bases. This CDR3 has 14 amino acids. Germline V lookup: CDR1 SGHNT, CDR2 YYREEE (reference sequence). TCRbeta libraries were built with three rounds of nested PCR, modified from ARM-PCR. TCRdb reanalysed the multiplex PCR reads using MiXCR and keeps one entry per CDR3 protein. The table shows some 120,000 distinct CDR3 sequences, with over 65% occurring only once.

The origin of this receptor is a man younger than 45 with non-small cell lung cancer. The chain uses TRBV5-4 and TRBJ2-4, with a tentative D call TRBD1 (7 bases). Source material: lung tumor tissue. The CDR3 region has the DNA TGTGCCAGCAGCTTCCAGGGGGGCGTAAACATTCAGTACTTC. Translation: CASSFQGGVNIQYF.